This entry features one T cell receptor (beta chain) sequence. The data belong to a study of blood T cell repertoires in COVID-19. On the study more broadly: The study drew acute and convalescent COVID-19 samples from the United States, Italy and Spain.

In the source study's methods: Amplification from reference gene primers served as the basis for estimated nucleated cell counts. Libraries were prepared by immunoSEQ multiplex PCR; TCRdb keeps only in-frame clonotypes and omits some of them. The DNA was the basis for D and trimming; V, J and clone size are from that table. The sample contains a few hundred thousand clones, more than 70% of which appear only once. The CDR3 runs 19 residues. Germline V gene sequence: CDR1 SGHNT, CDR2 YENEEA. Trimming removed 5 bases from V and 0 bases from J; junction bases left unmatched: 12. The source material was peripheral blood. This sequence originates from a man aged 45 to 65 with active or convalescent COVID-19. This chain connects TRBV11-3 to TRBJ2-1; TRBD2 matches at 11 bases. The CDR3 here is CASSPSLGLAAISYNEQFF. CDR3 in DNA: TGTGCCAGCAGCCCCAGCCTGGGACTAGCGGCTATCTCCTACAATGAGCAGTTCTTC.